A single sample gave rise to the 16 T cell receptor beta chains below, sequenced in a study of shared clonotypes between healthy human individuals. The method was immunoSEQ multiplex PCR; TCRdb's version includes in-frame clones alone and lacks a portion of them. The table shows about 650,000 clones, with about 95% occurring only once. Naive CD8 cells lacked CD45RO and underwent positive selection for CCR7, leaving out terminally differentiated effector memory CD45RA+ cells. What was sequenced was naive CD8+ T cells sorted from blood. The receptors come from a woman aged 25 to 45 in good health.

This clone was detected a few times. The chain recombines TRBV19 with TRBJ1-5, with D possibly matching TRBD1 (5 bases). CDR1 and CDR2 (germline): LNHDA, SQIVND (reference sequence). This CDR3 has 15 residues. V lost 2 bases to trimming and J lost 3 bases, with 11 bases between them. CDR3 bases: TGTGCCAGTAGTATACGGCTAGGGGACAATCAGCCCCAGCATTTT. This encodes CASSIRLGDNQPQHF. Based on the CDR3 plus reference TRBV19 and TRBJ1-5, the full variable domain is DGGITQSPKYLFRKEGQNVTLSCEQNLNHDAMYWYRQDPGQGLRLIYYSQIVNDFQKGDIAEGYSVSREKKESFPLTVTSAQKNPTAFYLCASSIRLGDNQPQHFGDGTRLSIL.

V usage is TRBV7-9 and J usage is TRBJ2-5, with 8 bases identical to TRBD2. Germline V gene lookup returns CDR1 SEHNR and CDR2 FQNEAQ (reference sequence). CDR3 size: 17 residues. V was pared by 1 base and J by 2 bases, with 9 bases of the junction left unmatched. The CDR3 here is CASSLVWSGSNQETQYF. For the CDR3, the DNA is TGTGCCAGCAGCTTAGTATGGAGCGGGAGTAATCAAGAGACCCAGTACTTC.

The chain has TRBV4-1 and TRBJ2-1, with D perhaps matching TRBD1 or TRBD2 (5 bases each). V lost 4 bases and J 8 bases, leaving 9 bases between the germline ends. This CDR3 is built from 12 residues. Germline V gives CDR1 MGHRA, CDR2 YSYEKL. The CDR3 region is CASSPRGDEQFF. The CDR3 nucleotides are TGCGCCAGCAGCCCCCGGGGCGATGAGCAGTTCTTC.

This chain uses TRBV19 with TRBJ2-2, with unresolved D. There are 14 residues in the CDR3. The germline CDR1 and CDR2 sequences are LNHDA and SQIVND (reference sequence). Trimming removed 2 bases at V and 4 bases at J, with 8 bases between. CDR3 coding DNA: TGTGCCAGTAGTATATCCCCCTCCACCGGGGAGCTGTTTTTT. Its protein product is CASSISPSTGELFF.

The chain combines TRBV28 with TRBJ2-2; unclear D gene. The ends were cut back, 2 bases at V and 1 base at J, with 8 bases in the middle. Germline assignment: CDR1 MDHEN and CDR2 SYDVKM. The CDR3 spans 15 residues. The CDR3 nucleotides are TGTGCCAGCAGTTTAGTTGCATTGAACACCGGGGAGCTGTTTTTT. Protein: CASSLVALNTGELFF.

The V call is TRBV9, the J call TRBJ2-7; no firm D call. The CDR3 totals 13 residues. Germline assignment: CDR1 SGDLS and CDR2 YYNGEE. V shed 3 bases and J shed 5 bases, with 12 bases lying between them. The CDR3 reads CASSGSTHHEQYF. CDR3 DNA sequence: TGTGCCAGCAGCGGATCGACCCACCACGAGCAGTACTTC.

The chain recombines TRBV28 with TRBJ1-2; D might be TRBD1 (5 bases). Trimming cost V 1 base and J 2 bases, with 11 bases left between them. The CDR3 sequence is 15 residues long. CDR1 and CDR2 (germline): MDHEN, SYDVKM. The CDR3 region has the DNA TGTGCCAGCAGTTTATCTAGGGGACCGAACTATGGCTACACCTTC. Translated, it gives CASSLSRGPNYGYTF.

Worth noting for this clone: At the DNA level, this CDR3 is encoded by other sequences in the same sample as well. V and J are TRBV9 and TRBJ2-2; no definite D call. This CDR3 spans 13 amino acids. Looked up from germline, CDR1 is SGDLS and CDR2 is YYNGEE. Trimming cost V 4 bases and J 1 base, with 5 bases left between them. The CDR3 loop reads CASSSENTGELFF. The CDR3, as DNA: TGTGCCAGCAGCTCGGAGAACACCGGGGAGCTGTTTTTT.

This chain uses TRBV4-2 with TRBJ1-1, with D possibly being TRBD1 (6 bases). Germline-derived CDR1 and CDR2 are LGHNA and YNFKEQ. Deletions cut 1 base from V and 7 bases from J, with 13 bases between. The length of the CDR3 is 14 residues. The CDR3: CASSQATGTNEAFF. The CDR3 nucleotides are TGTGCCAGCAGCCAAGCTACAGGGACCAATGAAGCTTTCTTT.

The V and J genes are TRBV2 and TRBJ2-1; TRBD2 matches at 10 bases. Looked up from germline, CDR1 is SNHLY and CDR2 is FYNNEI. The CDR3 is 14 amino acids. The junction had 6 bases not matched to a gene; V was cut back by 6 bases and J by 7 bases. Here the CDR3 reads CASRSGRAFNEQFF. In nucleotides, the CDR3 is TGTGCCAGCAGAAGCGGGAGGGCTTTTAATGAGCAGTTCTTC.

The chain is built from TRBV28 and TRBJ2-1; 9 nucleotides line up with TRBD1. Germline-derived CDR1 and CDR2 are MDHEN and SYDVKM. With V trimmed by 7 bases and J by 7 bases, 11 bases remained unmatched. The CDR3 extends over 15 amino acids. CDR3 bases: TGTGCCAGCAACAGAACTCCGGGACAGGGAAATGAGCAGTTCTTC. Translating it yields CASNRTPGQGNEQFF.

The chain links TRBV2 to TRBJ2-6; D perhaps matches TRBD2 (6 bases). V lost 8 bases and J 0 bases, leaving 20 bases between the germline ends. From germline, CDR1 is SNHLY and CDR2 FYNNEI. CDR3 size: 18 residues. The CDR3 loop reads CASGGTETHLSGANVLTF. As DNA, the CDR3 is TGTGCCAGCGGCGGGACGGAAACTCATCTCTCTGGGGCCAACGTCCTGACTTTC.

This sequence joins TRBV10-2 and TRBJ2-7, with D possibly matching TRBD2 (6 bases). Germline V CDR1 and CDR2: WSHSY, SAAADI. Trimming removed 6 bases from V and 5 bases from J, with 20 bases in between. The CDR3 has 15 residues. Here the CDR3 DNA reads TGCGCCAGCAGACTTCGGAGGGCCTCTATGAACGAGCAGTACTTC. This encodes CASRLRRASMNEQYF.

The CDR3 DNA follows: TGCAGCTCCTCAGGGCCGAGAACTGAAGCTTTCTTT. It codes for CSSSGPRTEAFF. This chain connects TRBV29-1 to TRBJ1-1; D is possibly TRBD1 (5 bases). Germline-derived CDR1 and CDR2 are SQVTM and ANQGSEA. Deletions cut 8 bases from V and 5 bases from J, with 15 bases between. CDR3 size: 12 residues.

The V and J genes are TRBV27 and TRBJ2-5, with D perhaps TRBD1 or TRBD2 (6 bases each). Per the germline V gene, CDR1 is MNHEY and CDR2 is SMNVEV (reference sequence). The CDR3 contains 14 residues. V lost 5 bases and J lost 5, with 15 bases in between. The CDR3 nucleotides read TGTGCCAGCAGTCACAGGGATGGGGGGGAGACCCAGTACTTC. This translates into CASSHRDGGETQYF.

The chain employs TRBV27 and TRBJ2-1; 8 positions match TRBD2. The CDR3 runs 13 residues. V gave up 8 bases and J gave up 4 bases; unmatched junction bases: 4. Germline CDR1 reads MNHEY; CDR2 reads SMNVEV (reference sequence). CDR3 residues: CASSLAAYNEQFF. CDR3 DNA sequence: TGTGCCAGCTCACTAGCGGCATACAATGAGCAGTTCTTC.